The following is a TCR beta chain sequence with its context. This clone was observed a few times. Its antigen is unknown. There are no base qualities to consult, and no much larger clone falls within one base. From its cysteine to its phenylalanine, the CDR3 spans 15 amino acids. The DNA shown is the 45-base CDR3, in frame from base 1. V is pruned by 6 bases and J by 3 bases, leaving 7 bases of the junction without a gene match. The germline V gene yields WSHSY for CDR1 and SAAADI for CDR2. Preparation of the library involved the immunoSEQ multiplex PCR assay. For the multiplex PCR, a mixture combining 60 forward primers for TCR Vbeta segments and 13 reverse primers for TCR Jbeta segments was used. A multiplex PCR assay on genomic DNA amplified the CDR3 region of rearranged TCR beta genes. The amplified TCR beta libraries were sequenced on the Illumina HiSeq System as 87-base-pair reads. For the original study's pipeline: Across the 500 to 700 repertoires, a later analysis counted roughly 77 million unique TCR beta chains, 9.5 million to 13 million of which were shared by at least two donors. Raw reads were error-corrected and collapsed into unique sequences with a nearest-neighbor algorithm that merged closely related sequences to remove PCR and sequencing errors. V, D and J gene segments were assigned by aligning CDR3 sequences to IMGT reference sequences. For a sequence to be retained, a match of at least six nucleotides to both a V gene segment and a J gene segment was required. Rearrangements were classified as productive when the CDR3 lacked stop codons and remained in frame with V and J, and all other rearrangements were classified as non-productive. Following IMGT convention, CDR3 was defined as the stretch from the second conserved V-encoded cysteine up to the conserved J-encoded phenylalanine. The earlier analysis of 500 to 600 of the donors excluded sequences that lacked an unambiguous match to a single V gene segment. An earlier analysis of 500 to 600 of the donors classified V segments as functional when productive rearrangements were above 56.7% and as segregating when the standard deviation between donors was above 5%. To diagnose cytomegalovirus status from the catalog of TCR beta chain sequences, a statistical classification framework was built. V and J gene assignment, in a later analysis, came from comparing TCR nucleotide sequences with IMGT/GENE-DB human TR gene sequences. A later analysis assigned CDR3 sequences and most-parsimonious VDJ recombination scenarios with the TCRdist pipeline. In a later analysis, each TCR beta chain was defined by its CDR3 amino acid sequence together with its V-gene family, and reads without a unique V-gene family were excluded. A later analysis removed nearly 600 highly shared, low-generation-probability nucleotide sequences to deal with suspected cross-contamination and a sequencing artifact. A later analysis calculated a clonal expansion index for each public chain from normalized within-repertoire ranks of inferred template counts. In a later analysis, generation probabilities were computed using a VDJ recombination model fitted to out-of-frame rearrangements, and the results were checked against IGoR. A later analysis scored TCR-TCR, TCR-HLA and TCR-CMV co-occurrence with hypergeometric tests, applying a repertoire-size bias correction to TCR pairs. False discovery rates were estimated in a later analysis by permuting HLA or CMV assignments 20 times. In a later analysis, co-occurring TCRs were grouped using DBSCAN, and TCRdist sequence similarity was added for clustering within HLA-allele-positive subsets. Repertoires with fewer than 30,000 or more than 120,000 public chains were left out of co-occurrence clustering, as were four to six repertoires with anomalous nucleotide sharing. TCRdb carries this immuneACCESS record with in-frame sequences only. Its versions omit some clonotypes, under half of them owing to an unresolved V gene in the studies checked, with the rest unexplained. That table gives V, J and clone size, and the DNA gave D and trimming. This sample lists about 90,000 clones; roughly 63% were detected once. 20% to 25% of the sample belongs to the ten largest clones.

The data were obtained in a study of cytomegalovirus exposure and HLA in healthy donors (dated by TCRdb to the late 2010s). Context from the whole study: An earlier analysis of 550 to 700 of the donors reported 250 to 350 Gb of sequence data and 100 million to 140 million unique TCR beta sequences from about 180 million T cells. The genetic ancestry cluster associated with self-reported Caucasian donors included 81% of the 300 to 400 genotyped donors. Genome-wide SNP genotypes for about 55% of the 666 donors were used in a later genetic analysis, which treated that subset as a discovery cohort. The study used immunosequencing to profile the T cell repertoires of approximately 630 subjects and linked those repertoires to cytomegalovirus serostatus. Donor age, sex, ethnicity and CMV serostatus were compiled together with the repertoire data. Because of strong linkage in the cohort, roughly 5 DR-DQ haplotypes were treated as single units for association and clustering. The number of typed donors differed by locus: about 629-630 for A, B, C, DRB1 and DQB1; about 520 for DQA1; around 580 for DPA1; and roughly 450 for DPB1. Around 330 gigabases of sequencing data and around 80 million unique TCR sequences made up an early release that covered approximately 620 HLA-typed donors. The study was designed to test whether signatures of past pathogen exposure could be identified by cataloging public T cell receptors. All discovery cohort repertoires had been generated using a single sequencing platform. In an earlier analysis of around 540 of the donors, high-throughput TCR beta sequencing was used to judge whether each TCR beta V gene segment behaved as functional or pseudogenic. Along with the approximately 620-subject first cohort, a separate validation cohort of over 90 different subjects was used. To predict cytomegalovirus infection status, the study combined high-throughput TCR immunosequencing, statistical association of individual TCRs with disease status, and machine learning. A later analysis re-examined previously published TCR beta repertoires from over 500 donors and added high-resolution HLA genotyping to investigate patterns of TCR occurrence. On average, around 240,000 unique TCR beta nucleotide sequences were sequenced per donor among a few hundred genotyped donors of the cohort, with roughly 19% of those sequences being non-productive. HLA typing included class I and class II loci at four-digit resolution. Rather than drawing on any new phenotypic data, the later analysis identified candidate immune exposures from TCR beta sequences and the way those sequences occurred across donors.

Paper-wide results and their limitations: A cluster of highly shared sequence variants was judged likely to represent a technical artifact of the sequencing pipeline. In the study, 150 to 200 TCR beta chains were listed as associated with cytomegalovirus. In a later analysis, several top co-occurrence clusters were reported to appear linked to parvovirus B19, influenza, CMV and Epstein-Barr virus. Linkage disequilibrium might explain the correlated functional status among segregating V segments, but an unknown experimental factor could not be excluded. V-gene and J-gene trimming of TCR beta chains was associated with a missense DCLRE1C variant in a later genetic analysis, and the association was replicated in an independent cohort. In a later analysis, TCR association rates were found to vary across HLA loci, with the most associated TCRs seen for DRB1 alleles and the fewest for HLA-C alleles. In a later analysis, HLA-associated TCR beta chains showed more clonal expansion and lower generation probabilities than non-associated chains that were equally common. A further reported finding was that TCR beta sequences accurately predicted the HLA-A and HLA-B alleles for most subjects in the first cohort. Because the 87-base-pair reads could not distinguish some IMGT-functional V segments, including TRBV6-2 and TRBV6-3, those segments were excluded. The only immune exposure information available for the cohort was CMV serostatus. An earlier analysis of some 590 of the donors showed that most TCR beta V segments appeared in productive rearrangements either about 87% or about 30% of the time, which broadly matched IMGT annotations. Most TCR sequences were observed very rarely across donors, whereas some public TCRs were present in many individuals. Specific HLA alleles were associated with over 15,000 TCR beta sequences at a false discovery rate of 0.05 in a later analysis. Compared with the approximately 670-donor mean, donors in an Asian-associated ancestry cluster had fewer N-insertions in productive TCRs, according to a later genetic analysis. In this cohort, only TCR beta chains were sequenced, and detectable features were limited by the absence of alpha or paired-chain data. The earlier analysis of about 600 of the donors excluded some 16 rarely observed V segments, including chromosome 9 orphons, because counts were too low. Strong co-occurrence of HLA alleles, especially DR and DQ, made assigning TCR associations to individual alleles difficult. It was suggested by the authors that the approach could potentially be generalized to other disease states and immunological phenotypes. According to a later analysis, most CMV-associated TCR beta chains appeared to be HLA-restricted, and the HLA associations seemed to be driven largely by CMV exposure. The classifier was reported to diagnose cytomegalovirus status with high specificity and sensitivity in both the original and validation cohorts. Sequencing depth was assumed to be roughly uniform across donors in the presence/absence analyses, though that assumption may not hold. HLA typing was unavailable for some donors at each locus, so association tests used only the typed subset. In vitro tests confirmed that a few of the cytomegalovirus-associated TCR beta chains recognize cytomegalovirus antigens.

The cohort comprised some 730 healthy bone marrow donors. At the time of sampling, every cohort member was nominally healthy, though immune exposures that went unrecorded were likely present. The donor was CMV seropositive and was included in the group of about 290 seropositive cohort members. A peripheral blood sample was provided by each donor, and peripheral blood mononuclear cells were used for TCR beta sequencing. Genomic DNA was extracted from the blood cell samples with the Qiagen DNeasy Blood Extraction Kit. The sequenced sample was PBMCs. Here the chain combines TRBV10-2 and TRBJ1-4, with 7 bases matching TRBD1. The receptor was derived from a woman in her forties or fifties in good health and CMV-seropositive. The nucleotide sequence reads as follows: TGCGCCAGCAGCGGAACAGGGGCGGCTAATGAAAAACTGTTTTTT. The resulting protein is CASSGTGAANEKLFF.